The rows below give T cell receptor beta chains drawn from one sample of a study of OX40 agonist ivuxolimab in advanced cancers. Some clones are missing from TCRdb's copy, which holds only in-frame ones; the method was immunoSEQ multiplex PCR. The sample includes tens of thousands of clones, approximately 82% of them seen just once. The specimen comprised CD4+ or CD8+ T cells sorted from blood, sampled in a trial of the OX40 agonist ivuxolimab. These receptors originate from an adult with an advanced solid tumor such as melanoma, head and neck, liver or kidney cancer. Each CDR3 is given with its conserved first and last residue. Fields, in order: V gene, D gene, J gene, clone size, CDR3 DNA, CDR3 protein. The D gene is left open where the match is weak. Rows give clone size only sometimes, using once, few, many, or a class for an expanded clone.

TRBV11-2	-	TRBJ1-1	many	TGTGCCAGCAGCGAAGTGGTTGGAACTGAAGCTTTCTTT	CASSEVVGTEAFF
TRBV5-6	-	TRBJ1-4	-	TGTGCCAGCAGCTCCGGACAGCGAAATCGAGAAAAACTGTTTTTT	CASSSGQRNREKLFF
TRBV6-6	-	TRBJ1-3	-	TGTGCCAGCTCTAGGGGGGGGGCCGCTAATGGAAACACCATATATTTT	CASSRGGAANGNTIYF
TRBV5-4	TRBD2	TRBJ2-5	-	TGTGCCAGCAGCTTGTACGGATGGGCTAGCGGGAGGGCAGAGACCCAGTACTTC	CASSLYGWASGRAETQYF
TRBV6-1	-	TRBJ1-2	-	TGTGCCAGCAGTGAAGCGGCGGGCCCTAACTATGGCTACACCTTC	CASSEAAGPNYGYTF
TRBV19	-	TRBJ1-5	-	TGTGCCAGTGGTTTCAATCAGCCCCAGCATTTT	CASGFNQPQHF
TRBV19	-	TRBJ2-5	-	TGTGCCAGTAGTTCCGGGACGGAGCAAGAGACCCAGTACTTC	CASSSGTEQETQYF
TRBV9	TRBD1	TRBJ1-6	-	TGTGCCAGCAGCGTAGCTACCCGTGGTGGGACAGGGTTTTCACCCCTCCACTTT	CASSVATRGGTGFSPLHF
TRBV28	TRBD2	TRBJ2-7	-	TGTGCCAGCAGGGCTAGCGGGAGTTCCTACGAGCAGTACTTC	CASRASGSSYEQYF
TRBV4-1	-	TRBJ1-4	-	TGCGCCAGCAGCCAAGCTCAGGGGCTTTTTGAAAAACTGTTTTTT	CASSQAQGLFEKLFF
TRBV7-2	-	TRBJ2-3	-	TGTGCCAGCAGCTTGGGGTTTACAGATACGCAGTATTTT	CASSLGFTDTQYF
TRBV4-3	-	TRBJ2-2	-	TGCGCCAGCAGCCGTATGCCAGGGGACACCGGGGAGCTGTTTTTT	CASSRMPGDTGELFF
TRBV4-1	-	TRBJ2-7	-	TGCGCCAGCAGCCAAGAGGGACCGCTCTACGAGCAGTACTTC	CASSQEGPLYEQYF
TRBV12-5	-	TRBJ2-2	-	TGTGCTAGTGGTTTAGAACTCGGGGAGCTGTTTTTT	CASGLELGELFF
TRBV7-2	-	TRBJ2-5	-	TGTGCCAGCAGCTTAGGCCGGGAGACCCAGTACTTC	CASSLGRETQYF
TRBV7-9	-	TRBJ2-3	-	TGTGCCAGCACACGCACAGATACGCAGTATTTT	CASTRTDTQYF
TRBV9	TRBD1	TRBJ1-1	-	TGTGCCAGCAGCGTAACAGGGGGCGACACTGAAGCTTTCTTT	CASSVTGGDTEAFF
TRBV2	-	TRBJ1-6	-	TGTGCCAGCACCTATAATGGGTTGACGGGGAATTCACCCCTCCACTTT	CASTYNGLTGNSPLHF
TRBV7-2	-	TRBJ2-2	few	TGTGCCAGCAGCGGACCTTTCACCGGGGAGCTGTTTTTT	CASSGPFTGELFF
TRBV4-3	-	TRBJ1-6	-	TGCGCCAGCAGCCTAGGGGCGGGCATCCGGAATTCACCCCTCCACTTT	CASSLGAGIRNSPLHF
TRBV6-5	-	TRBJ1-3	-	TGTGCCAGCTACGGCATCCAGTCCTCTGGAAACACCATATATTTT	CASYGIQSSGNTIYF
TRBV7-9	-	TRBJ1-5	-	TGTGCCAGCAGGCGGACAGAGTTTACGCCCCAGCATTTT	CASRRTEFTPQHF
TRBV9	-	TRBJ1-1	medium-sized	TGTGCCAGCAGCGTAGGTCCAGTGAACACTGAAGCTTTCTTT	CASSVGPVNTEAFF
TRBV9	TRBD1	TRBJ2-4	-	TGTGCCAGCAGCCCACGACGCGGACAGGGATCGGACATTCAGTACTTC	CASSPRRGQGSDIQYF
TRBV27	TRBD2	TRBJ2-7	once	TGTGCCAGCAGTTTAACCGTCGGACTAGCGGGAGTTGACGAGCAGTACTTC	CASSLTVGLAGVDEQYF
TRBV4-1	-	TRBJ1-2	-	TGCGCCAGCACCATCACGAAGACGGACTATGGCTACACCTTC	CASTITKTDYGYTF
TRBV7-9	-	TRBJ1-2	-	TGTGCCAGCAGCTTAGGCTCAGGGGAAGGAGATGGCTACACCTTC	CASSLGSGEGDGYTF
TRBV7-8	TRBD1	TRBJ2-1	-	TGTGCCAGCAGCTCGACAGGGGGCGGGGGGACAATCGAGCAGTTCTTC	CASSSTGGGGTIEQFF
TRBV4-3	-	TRBJ2-1	-	TGCGCCAGCAGCCAAGATCGGCTAGCTAACAATGAGCAGTTCTTC	CASSQDRLANNEQFF
TRBV7-2	-	TRBJ1-2	-	TGCGCCAGCAGCCAAGATCGTCTACGGAGCCCCTATGGCTACACCTTC	CASSQDRLRSPYGYTF
TRBV4-3	TRBD1	TRBJ1-2	-	TGCGCCAGCAGCCAAGATGTAGGGACAGGGGATGGCTACACCTTC	CASSQDVGTGDGYTF
TRBV11-2	TRBD2	TRBJ2-1	-	TGTGCCAGCAGCTTACCCCTGGGGGGGATTTCCAATGAGCAGTTCTTC	CASSLPLGGISNEQFF
TRBV15	-	TRBJ2-2	-	TGTGCCACCAGCAGAGATTTTTGGGAGAACACCGGGGAGCTGTTTTTT	CATSRDFWENTGELFF
TRBV7-2	-	TRBJ1-3	-	TGTGCCAGCAGCTCCCGACAAGGACCTGGAAACACCATATATTTT	CASSSRQGPGNTIYF
TRBV4-1	-	TRBJ1-5	-	TGCGCCAGCAGCCAAGAGGTCACTAGCAATCAGCCCCAGCATTTT	CASSQEVTSNQPQHF
TRBV6-4	TRBD2	TRBJ2-3	-	TGTGCCAGCAGTGACGGGGGGGGCACAGATACGCAGTATTTT	CASSDGGGTDTQYF
TRBV28	-	TRBJ1-5	-	TGTGCCAGCAGGCCAAACAGGGACAATCAGCCCCAGCATTTT	CASRPNRDNQPQHF
TRBV4-3	-	TRBJ2-7	-	TGCGCCAGCAGCCAGTGGCTCTCCTACGAGCAGTACTTC	CASSQWLSYEQYF
TRBV27	TRBD1	TRBJ2-1	-	TGTGCCAGCAGTTCCGGACAGGGGACCTACAATGAGCAGTTCTTC	CASSSGQGTYNEQFF
TRBV6-6	TRBD2	TRBJ2-7	-	TGTGCCAGCAGCGCTCCTGGGACTAGCGAAAATAACTTC	CASSAPGTSENNF
TRBV11-3	TRBD2	TRBJ2-1	-	TGTGCCAGCAGCTTAGAGGCTAGCGGGGGCCCATACAATGAGCAGTTCTTC	CASSLEASGGPYNEQFF
TRBV18	TRBD2	TRBJ2-1	few	TGTGCCAGCTCACCACAAGCGGGACTAGCCTACAATGAGCAGTTCTTC	CASSPQAGLAYNEQFF
TRBV7-3	-	TRBJ2-1	-	TGTGCCAGCAGCCCCGTTTGCAATGAGCAGTTCTTC	CASSPVCNEQFF
TRBV9	-	TRBJ2-5	-	TGTGCCAGCAGCCCGAGGGGAGCGGCGGAGACCCAGTACTTC	CASSPRGAAETQYF
TRBV7-9	-	TRBJ2-5	-	TGTGCCAGCAGCTTAGCGGTGTCGAGGGAGACCCAGTACTTC	CASSLAVSRETQYF
TRBV7-3	-	TRBJ1-2	-	TGTGCCAGCAGCCGAGACAATAACTATGGCTACACCTTC	CASSRDNNYGYTF
TRBV7-9	TRBD1	TRBJ2-1	once	TGTGCCAGCAGCTCATGGACAGGGGGCTATGAGCAGTTCTTC	CASSSWTGGYEQFF
TRBV9	TRBD2	TRBJ2-3	-	TGTGCCAGCAGCCTCGGACTAGCGGTCACAGATACGCAGTATTTT	CASSLGLAVTDTQYF
TRBV4-1	TRBD1	TRBJ2-1	-	TGCGCCAGCAGCCCCGAGGGACAGGGGGGAAATGAGCAGTTCTTC	CASSPEGQGGNEQFF
TRBV2	-	TRBJ2-1	few	TGTGCCAGCAGTGAAGAGTCGGGGCCCTACAATGAGCAGTTCTTC	CASSEESGPYNEQFF
TRBV5-4	TRBD2	TRBJ2-7	-	TGTGCCAGCAGCCCTGGGACTAGCGGGACCTCATACGAGCAGTACTTC	CASSPGTSGTSYEQYF
TRBV14	-	TRBJ2-7	-	TGTGCCAGCAGCCAAAGAACCGCGGGGACCTACGAGCAGTACTTC	CASSQRTAGTYEQYF
TRBV11-1	TRBD2	TRBJ2-7	-	TGTGCCAGCAGCTTGGCAGCGGGAGCTGTCGAGCAGTACTTC	CASSLAAGAVEQYF
TRBV27	TRBD1	TRBJ1-4	-	TGTGCCAGCAGTCACCTCGGGCAGGGGGCAACCAATGAAAAACTGTTTTTT	CASSHLGQGATNEKLFF
TRBV18	TRBD2	TRBJ2-5	-	TGTGCCAGCTCACCTACTGGCGGGGGGAAAGAGACCCAGTACTTC	CASSPTGGGKETQYF
TRBV5-1	-	TRBJ2-1	-	TGCGCCAGCAGCTTGGTCCAGGGACACAATGAGCAGTTCTTC	CASSLVQGHNEQFF
TRBV7-6	TRBD1	TRBJ2-7	-	TGTGCCAGCAGCCTTCGGGACAGATCCTACGAGCAGTACTTC	CASSLRDRSYEQYF